This T cell receptor beta chain was found in a study of blood T cell repertoires in COVID-19. Per the germline V gene, CDR1 is SGHRS and CDR2 is YFSETQ. This CDR3 has 14 amino acids. Trimming stripped 1 base from V and 3 bases from J, with 8 bases between. The method was immunoSEQ multiplex PCR; TCRdb's version includes in-frame clones alone and lacks a portion of them. The sample has around 40,000 clones, approximately 91% seen once; the top ten hold approximately 15%. What was sequenced was peripheral blood. This sequence originates from a woman aged 25 to 39 in a cohort sampled during active COVID-19. The chain carries TRBV5-1 and TRBJ1-3; tentative D call: TRBD1 (5 bases). This CDR3 reads CASSLSRDGNTIYF. The CDR3 DNA sequence: TGCGCCAGCAGCTTGTCCAGGGATGGAAACACCATATATTTT.